This T cell receptor (beta chain) was documented in a study of cytomegalovirus exposure and HLA in healthy donors. Study-level findings and limits: Segments of the TCR beta V type were, in most cases, productive about 87% or about 30% of the time in an earlier analysis.

This CDR3 has 17 amino acids. Germline trimming cut 0 bases from V and 7 bases from J; bases unmatched to any gene: 14. The V gene's germline CDR1 is SGDLS and CDR2 YYNGEE. The PCR made use of 60 Vbeta and 13 Jbeta primers. Assay: immunoSEQ multiplex PCR; the TCRdb copy retains only in-frame clones and omits some. The data show roughly 220,000 clones, 70% to 90% seen once. Remarks on this clone: Its specificity is not known.

This sequence joins TRBV9 and TRBJ2-5; 8 bases align to TRBD2. The sample comprised PBMCs. This sequence was found in a man aged 25-40 years in good health and CMV-seronegative. CDR3: CASSVGWEGAGVGTQYF. In DNA, the CDR3 is TGTGCCAGCAGCGTAGGGTGGGAAGGAGCGGGGGTTGGGACCCAGTACTTC.